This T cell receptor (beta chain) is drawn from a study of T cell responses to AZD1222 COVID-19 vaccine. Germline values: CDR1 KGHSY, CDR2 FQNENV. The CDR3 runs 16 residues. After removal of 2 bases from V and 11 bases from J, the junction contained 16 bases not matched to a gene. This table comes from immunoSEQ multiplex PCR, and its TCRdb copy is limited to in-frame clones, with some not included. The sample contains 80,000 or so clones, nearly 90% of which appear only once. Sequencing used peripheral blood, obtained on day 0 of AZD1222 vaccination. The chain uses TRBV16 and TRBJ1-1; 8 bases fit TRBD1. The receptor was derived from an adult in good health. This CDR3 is CASSQLYSGGRPGAFF. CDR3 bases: TGTGCCAGCAGCCAACTATATTCAGGGGGCCGGCCGGGGGCTTTCTTT.